This T cell receptor (beta chain) was recovered during a study of neoadjuvant nivolumab and ipilimumab in lung cancer. The V end lost 4 bases, the J end lost 2 bases, and 12 bases lay between the germline ends. CDR3 length equals 14 residues. The V gene's germline CDR1 is SGHDT and CDR2 YYEEEE. The assay was immunoSEQ multiplex PCR, and TCRdb's table has in-frame clones only and misses some. Of 9,500 to 10,000 clones in the sample, 77% were seen once. This sample comprised tumor tissue, obtained after neoadjuvant nivolumab, alone or with ipilimumab, at or shortly before surgery. The sequence was obtained from an adult with non-small cell lung cancer. Some clones in this sample may be carry-over from other donors' samples. This sequence joins TRBV5-6 and TRBJ1-2; unclear D gene. The CDR3 protein is CASSPGFRNYGYTF. CDR3 nucleotides: TGTGCCAGCAGCCCCGGTTTCAGGAACTATGGCTACACCTTC.